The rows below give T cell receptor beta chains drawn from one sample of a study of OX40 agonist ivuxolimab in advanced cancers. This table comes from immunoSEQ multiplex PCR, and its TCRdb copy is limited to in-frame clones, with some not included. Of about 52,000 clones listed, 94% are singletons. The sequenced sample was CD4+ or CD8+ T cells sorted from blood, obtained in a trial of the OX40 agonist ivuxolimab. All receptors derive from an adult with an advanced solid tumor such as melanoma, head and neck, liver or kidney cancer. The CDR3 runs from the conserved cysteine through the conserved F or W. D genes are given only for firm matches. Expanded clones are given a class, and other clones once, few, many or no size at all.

DNA: TGTGCCAGCAGTCTCGCTTTAGCGACCCCAGATACGCAGTATTTT
CDR3: CASSLALATPDTQYF
V: TRBV27
size: .
J: TRBJ2-3
D: .

DNA: TGTGCCAGCAGCCAAGAGGTACTAGCGGGTTCTTTCTACAATGAGCAGTTCTTC
CDR3: CASSQEVLAGSFYNEQFF
V: TRBV4-2
size: once
J: TRBJ2-1
D: TRBD2

DNA: TGCGCCAGCAGCCAAGACTTGACCCGCACGGGCGAAAAACTGTTTTTT
CDR3: CASSQDLTRTGEKLFF
V: TRBV4-1
size: .
J: TRBJ1-4
D: .

DNA: TGTGCCAGCAGCATAGGGACTAGCGGGAAGGTCGGGGAGCTGTTTTTT
CDR3: CASSIGTSGKVGELFF
V: TRBV9
size: .
J: TRBJ2-2
D: TRBD2

DNA: TGTGCTAGCAGCTCTAGCTCCTACAATGAGCAGTTCTTC
CDR3: CASSSSSYNEQFF
V: TRBV7-7
size: .
J: TRBJ2-1
D: .

DNA: TGTGCCAGCAGCGGGGCGGCCGCCTACGAGCAGTACTTC
CDR3: CASSGAAAYEQYF
V: TRBV11-1
size: .
J: TRBJ2-7
D: .

DNA: TGTGCCAGCAGCCCACGTTCGTGGAGGGTTCATCAGCCCCAGCATTTT
CDR3: CASSPRSWRVHQPQHF
V: TRBV11-3
size: .
J: TRBJ1-5
D: .

DNA: TGCGCCAGCAGCCAAGATTTAGTCTCTGGAAACACCATATATTTT
CDR3: CASSQDLVSGNTIYF
V: TRBV4-3
size: .
J: TRBJ1-3
D: .

DNA: TGTGCCAGTAGTATTGCGGGTTGGGAGACCCAGTACTTC
CDR3: CASSIAGWETQYF
V: TRBV19
size: .
J: TRBJ2-5
D: .

DNA: TGTGCCAGCAGCTTAGATGGGGGGAGGGAGCAGTTCTTC
CDR3: CASSLDGGREQFF
V: TRBV7-9
size: .
J: TRBJ2-1
D: .

DNA: TGTGCCACAAAGACTGGCGGGTGCCTGAGCTCCTACAATGAGCAGTTCTTC
CDR3: CATKTGGCLSSYNEQFF
V: TRBV21-1
size: .
J: TRBJ2-1
D: .

DNA: TGTGCCAGCTCACAGGGACAGGGGAGGACTGAAGCTTTCTTT
CDR3: CASSQGQGRTEAFF
V: TRBV18
size: .
J: TRBJ1-1
D: TRBD1

DNA: TGTGCCACCAGCAGAGATTCTCAGCCCCAGCATTTT
CDR3: CATSRDSQPQHF
V: TRBV15
size: .
J: TRBJ1-5
D: .

DNA: TGCAGCGCCCGAGGACTAGCGGGAAGGATAGCAGATACGCAGTATTTT
CDR3: CSARGLAGRIADTQYF
V: TRBV29-1
size: .
J: TRBJ2-3
D: TRBD2

DNA: TGCGCCAGCAGTTTCGCGGAGGGCGTCGAGCAGTACTTC
CDR3: CASSFAEGVEQYF
V: TRBV4-1
size: .
J: TRBJ2-7
D: .

DNA: TGTGCCAGCAGCTTAAGTACAGGAGAGACCCAGTACTTC
CDR3: CASSLSTGETQYF
V: TRBV7-9
size: .
J: TRBJ2-5
D: .

DNA: TGTGCCAGCAGCTTGGAAATAGGGGGCGCGGATGAGCAGTTCTTC
CDR3: CASSLEIGGADEQFF
V: TRBV5-5
size: .
J: TRBJ2-1
D: TRBD1

DNA: TGTGCCAGCAGCGACGGGGGAGGGACTGAAGCTTTCTTT
CDR3: CASSDGGGTEAFF
V: TRBV4-2
size: few
J: TRBJ1-1
D: .

DNA: TGTGCCAGCAGCTTGGACGGTGAAGCTTTCTTT
CDR3: CASSLDGEAFF
V: TRBV5-4
size: .
J: TRBJ1-1
D: .

DNA: TGTGCCAGCCAAAAACGGCCAGCGCGCCTTCAGGAGAATCAGCCCCAGCATTTT
CDR3: CASQKRPARLQENQPQHF
V: TRBV28
size: .
J: TRBJ1-5
D: .

DNA: TGTGCCAGCAGCTTGGGGGGGACGTACTATGGCTACACCTTC
CDR3: CASSLGGTYYGYTF
V: TRBV11-2
size: .
J: TRBJ1-2
D: .

DNA: TGTGCCAGCAGCTCCCCCATTGGAGATACGCAGTATTTT
CDR3: CASSSPIGDTQYF
V: TRBV13
size: .
J: TRBJ2-3
D: .

DNA: TGTGCCAGCAGCCAACCAGGGGCTATCAACACTGAAGCTTTCTTT
CDR3: CASSQPGAINTEAFF
V: TRBV14
size: .
J: TRBJ1-1
D: .

DNA: TGTGCCAGTAGTATCTCAGCGGGAGGCTACGAGCAGTACTTC
CDR3: CASSISAGGYEQYF
V: TRBV19
size: .
J: TRBJ2-7
D: TRBD2

DNA: TGTGCCAGCAGCTTAGTATTTGACCGGTCCTACGAGCAGTACTTC
CDR3: CASSLVFDRSYEQYF
V: TRBV11-3
size: .
J: TRBJ2-7
D: .

DNA: TGTGCCAGTAGTACCTCGACAGGGGAAGGCTACACCTTC
CDR3: CASSTSTGEGYTF
V: TRBV19
size: .
J: TRBJ1-2
D: TRBD1

DNA: TGTGCCAGCAGTTACGGTAAGATGGGAGACGAGCAGTACTTC
CDR3: CASSYGKMGDEQYF
V: TRBV6-5
size: .
J: TRBJ2-7
D: .

DNA: TGTGCCAGCAGCTTCGGCGGGAGGGCCGGGGAGACCCAGTACTTC
CDR3: CASSFGGRAGETQYF
V: TRBV5-8
size: .
J: TRBJ2-5
D: TRBD2

DNA: TGTGCCAGCAGCCTTAATCCGGGGGCCTCCAATGAGCAGTTCTTC
CDR3: CASSLNPGASNEQFF
V: TRBV7-3
size: .
J: TRBJ2-1
D: .

DNA: TGCGCCAGCAGCTACGGGAGGTGGGAGGCGACAGATACGCAGTATTTT
CDR3: CASSYGRWEATDTQYF
V: TRBV5-1
size: .
J: TRBJ2-3
D: TRBD2

DNA: TGTGCCAGCAGTTATAGGCTATTCTACGAGCAGTACTTC
CDR3: CASSYRLFYEQYF
V: TRBV6-5
size: once
J: TRBJ2-7
D: .

DNA: TGTGCCAGCAGTCGGAGCGGGAGGGCGAACACCGGGGAGCTGTTTTTT
CDR3: CASSRSGRANTGELFF
V: TRBV28
size: .
J: TRBJ2-2
D: TRBD2

DNA: TGTGCCTGGAGGGGCCTAGCTGCCTACGAGCAGTACTTC
CDR3: CAWRGLAAYEQYF
V: TRBV30
size: .
J: TRBJ2-7
D: .

DNA: TGTGCCAGCAGTTACGGGGATCACTATGGCTACACCTTC
CDR3: CASSYGDHYGYTF
V: TRBV6-5
size: .
J: TRBJ1-2
D: .

DNA: TGCGCCAGCAGCCCGACGGCGTCCGGGGAGCTGTTTTTT
CDR3: CASSPTASGELFF
V: TRBV4-1
size: .
J: TRBJ2-2
D: .

DNA: TGTGCCAGCAGTTACGGGAGGGGGCGGACTAGCGAAACAGATACGCAGTATTTT
CDR3: CASSYGRGRTSETDTQYF
V: TRBV2
size: .
J: TRBJ2-3
D: TRBD2

DNA: TGCACCAGCAGCCAGTCCCCAGGCAGGAATCAGCCCCAGCATTTT
CDR3: CTSSQSPGRNQPQHF
V: TRBV1
size: .
J: TRBJ1-5
D: .

DNA: TGTGCCAGCAGCTTAGACGGGATCCAAGGAGAGACCCAGTACTTC
CDR3: CASSLDGIQGETQYF
V: TRBV7-8
size: .
J: TRBJ2-5
D: .

DNA: TGCGCCAGCAGCCAGGCGGGACAGGGGGCCCCCTATGGCTACACCTTC
CDR3: CASSQAGQGAPYGYTF
V: TRBV5-1
size: .
J: TRBJ1-2
D: TRBD1

DNA: TGTGCCAGCAGCCAAGCGGGAACTAGCACAGATACGCAGTATTTT
CDR3: CASSQAGTSTDTQYF
V: TRBV4-2
size: .
J: TRBJ2-3
D: .

DNA: TGTGCCAGCAGTCCTATTTTGAGGGGGGCTTTCTTT
CDR3: CASSPILRGAFF
V: TRBV28
size: .
J: TRBJ1-1
D: .

DNA: TGTGCCAGCAGACCAGGACCATACGAGCAGTACTTC
CDR3: CASRPGPYEQYF
V: TRBV6-1
size: .
J: TRBJ2-7
D: .

DNA: TGTGCCAGCAGTTTCCTAGACGGGGGGGGCACTGAAGCTTTCTTT
CDR3: CASSFLDGGGTEAFF
V: TRBV28
size: large
J: TRBJ1-1
D: .

DNA: TGTGCCAGTCAAGCGGGAGGGCCCACAGATACGCAGTATTTT
CDR3: CASQAGGPTDTQYF
V: TRBV19
size: .
J: TRBJ2-3
D: TRBD2

DNA: TGTGCCAGCAGCCCTAGGGGGATCTCCTACGAGCAGTACTTC
CDR3: CASSPRGISYEQYF
V: TRBV5-6
size: .
J: TRBJ2-7
D: .

DNA: TGCGCCAGCAGCTGGACAGGGCCGGACTACGAGCAGTACTTC
CDR3: CASSWTGPDYEQYF
V: TRBV5-1
size: .
J: TRBJ2-7
D: TRBD1

DNA: TGTGCCAGCAGCCTTGGGACAGGGCATAACTATGGCTACACCTTC
CDR3: CASSLGTGHNYGYTF
V: TRBV7-9
size: .
J: TRBJ1-2
D: TRBD1

DNA: TGTGCCAGCAGTTTATCGGGAACCGGCGAGCAGTACTTC
CDR3: CASSLSGTGEQYF
V: TRBV27
size: .
J: TRBJ2-7
D: .